These 2 T cell receptor beta chains share one sample of origin, sequenced in a study of blood T cells in healthy people across ages. For the second PCR, which ran for about 6 to 11 cycles, a sample-barcoded 5' primer and a J-beta primer mix were used. TCRdb ran MiXCR on the 5' RACE reads and lists one entry per CDR3 protein. The table shows about 1,500,000 distinct CDR3 sequences, with approximately 28% occurring only once. Sequenced material: blood. The receptors were sampled from a woman in her thirties in good health.

The rearrangement uses TRBV11-2 and TRBJ2-5, with D perhaps TRBD1 or TRBD2 (7 bases each). The CDR3 sequence is 15 residues long. Germline V lookup: CDR1 SGHAT, CDR2 FQNNGV. Trimming pared 4 bases from V and 0 bases from J, leaving 12 bases between. The CDR3 protein is CASSWGGTDQETQYF. In DNA, the CDR3 is TGTGCCAGCAGCTGGGGGGGGACAGACCAAGAGACCCAGTACTTC.

This clonotype was counted ten times or more. The chain uses TRBV20-1 and TRBJ2-3; 12 bases line up with TRBD2. Looked up from germline, CDR1 is DFQATT and CDR2 is SNEGSKA (reference sequence). The CDR3 loop spans 14 amino acids. The CDR3 region has the DNA TGCAGCGCCTCAGGACTAGCGGGGACAGATACGCAGTATTTT. This encodes CSASGLAGTDTQYF.